The 32 T cell receptor beta chains below all came from one sample that was sequenced in a study of T cell responses to AZD1222 COVID-19 vaccine. Using immunoSEQ multiplex PCR, the repertoire was profiled, and TCRdb retains in-frame clones only, with some absent. Here the sample spans about 120,000 clones, 85% to 90% being singletons. The source was peripheral blood, collected on day 0 of AZD1222 vaccination. These receptors all stem from an adult in good health.

The genes are TRBV7-9 and TRBJ1-4; D remains unclear. CDR3 length: 14 amino acids. Trimming shortened V by 5 bases and J by 0 bases, and 7 bases separated the two germline ends. Germline CDR1 is SEHNR and CDR2 is FQNEAQ (reference sequence). The CDR3 here is CASSQTTTNEKLFF. CDR3 bases: TGTGCCAGCAGCCAGACAACAACTAATGAAAAACTGTTTTTT.

The chain links TRBV10-3 to TRBJ1-1; TRBD1 is a possible D gene (5 bases). Germline values: CDR1 ENHRY, CDR2 SYGVKD. V was shortened by 2 bases and J by 4 bases, with 11 bases between the two germline ends. CDR3 length: 14 amino acids. The DNA for the CDR3 is TGTGCCATCAGTGAGCTCATGGGGGGCACTGAAGCTTTCTTT. Encoded protein: CAISELMGGTEAFF.

This chain connects TRBV7-8 to TRBJ1-2, with D unclear. The V gene lost 2 bases and the J gene lost 3 bases, with 1 base spanning the gap. The CDR3 has 11 amino acids. Germline-derived CDR1 and CDR2 are SGHVS and FQNEAQ. This CDR3 reads CASSLHYGYTF. In nucleotides, the CDR3 is TGTGCCAGCAGCTTACACTATGGCTACACCTTC.

This chain connects TRBV19 to TRBJ1-2; 7 bases align to TRBD1. Trimming removed 8 bases from V and 2 bases from J; junction bases left unmatched: 14. The CDR3 extends over 16 amino acids. Germline CDR1 reads LNHDA; CDR2 reads SQIVND (reference sequence). The CDR3 bases are TGTGCCAGTTATACTACCGGGACAGAAAGAAACTATGGCTACACCTTC. It is translated as CASYTTGTERNYGYTF.

The V and J genes are TRBV7-8 and TRBJ1-1; unclear D gene. CDR3 length: 14 residues. CDR1 SGHVS and CDR2 FQNEAQ come from the germline V gene. V lost 10 bases and J 0 bases, leaving 15 bases between the germline ends. CDR3 amino acids: CATTPQIMNTEAFF. In DNA, the CDR3 is TGTGCCACCACCCCGCAGATCATGAACACTGAAGCTTTCTTT.

This clone was counted a few times. This sequence joins TRBV9 and TRBJ1-3, with a weak D call TRBD1 (5 bases). The CDR3 length is 14 residues. V was trimmed by 4 bases and J by 4 bases, leaving 12 bases between them. Germline CDR1 and CDR2: SGDLS and YYNGEE. CDR3 bases: TGTGCCAGCAGCTCCAGGGCGGGAGGAAACACCATATATTTT. It yields the protein CASSSRAGGNTIYF.

DNA of the CDR3: TGTGCCAGCAGCTTAAGTTTTCAGGCTGTTCGGAATTCACCCCTCCACTTT. Residues: CASSLSFQAVRNSPLHF. J is TRBJ1-6 and V is TRBV11-2; D not certain. This CDR3 has 17 residues. Germline assignment: CDR1 SGHAT and CDR2 FQNNGV. With 2 bases removed from V and 7 bases from J, the gap between germline ends came to 18 bases. The full variable domain, its missing parts supplied by reference TRBV11-2 and TRBJ1-6, is EAGVAQSPRYKIIEKRQSVAFWCNPISGHATLYWYQQILGQGPKLLIQFQNNGVVDDSQLPKDRFSAERLKGVDSTLKIQPAKLEDSAVYLCASSLSFQAVRNSPLHFGNGTRLTVT.

The chain joins TRBV5-8 to TRBJ1-2; TRBD1 matches 7 bases. CDR1 and CDR2 from the germline V gene are SGHTS and YDEGEE. The V segment lost 7 bases and the J segment 8 bases; nucleotides outside the gene matches: 8. The CDR3 runs 12 residues. In DNA form, the CDR3 reads TGTGCCAGCCAAAGGACAGGTTGGGGCTACACCTTC. Translated: CASQRTGWGYTF. Full variable domain (rest looked up from reference TRBV5-8 and TRBJ1-2): EAGVTQSPTHLIKTRGQQATLRCSPISGHTSVYWYQQALGLGLQFLLWYDEGEERNRGNFPPRFSGRQFPNYSSELNVNALELEDSALYLCASQRTGWGYTFGSGTRLTVV.

The chain employs TRBV10-2 and TRBJ1-1, with TRBD1 matching 7 bases. The germline V gene encodes CDR1 WSHSY and CDR2 SAAADI. This CDR3 is built from 13 residues. V trimming: 6 bases; J trimming: 3 bases; junction bases outside the gene matches: 4. The CDR3 reads CASRDRADTEAFF. CDR3 nucleotides: TGCGCCAGCAGAGACAGGGCCGACACTGAAGCTTTCTTT.

Remarks on this clone: Germline is not matched at one junction end, which may reflect a read error. The CDR3: CASSRTSGATNTGELFF. CDR3 nucleotides: TGTGCTAGCAGTCGGACTAGCGGGGCCACGAACACCGGGGAGCTGTTTTTT. The chain joins TRBV7-7 to TRBJ2-2; 12 nucleotides match TRBD2. From germline, CDR1 is SSHAT and CDR2 FNYEAQ (reference sequence). CDR3 length equals 17 residues.

With respect to this clone: Germline is not matched at one junction end, which may reflect a read error. The V gene is TRBV6-1, the J gene TRBJ1-5, with 7 bases lining up with TRBD1. Germline V gives CDR1 MNHNS, CDR2 SASEGT. The CDR3 totals 14 residues. In DNA form, the CDR3 reads TGTGCCAGCAGTGATCAGGGGGGCAAGCAGCCCCAGCATTTT. It yields the protein CASSDQGGKQPQHF.

There are a few counts of this clone. Here the CDR3 reads CAWRPPGGYTEAFF. The CDR3 DNA is TGTGCCTGGAGGCCCCCGGGGGGCTACACTGAAGCTTTCTTT. The genes are TRBV30 and TRBJ1-1; possible D gene TRBD1, 6 bases. The length of the CDR3 is 14 residues. Trimming shortened V by 3 bases and J by 3 bases, and 14 bases separated the two germline ends. Germline CDR1 is GTSNPN and CDR2 is SVGIG (reference sequence).

This clone turned up a few times. The chain employs TRBV4-1 and TRBJ1-2; a weak D match, TRBD1 (5 bases). The CDR3 runs to 11 residues. V was clipped by 7 bases and J by 5 bases, with 8 bases between them. Germline V gene sequence: CDR1 MGHRA, CDR2 YSYEKL. In nucleotides, the CDR3 is TGCGCCAGCACCGAGGGGTATGGCTACACCTTC. It translates to CASTEGYGYTF.

The chain links TRBV20-1 to TRBJ1-5, with D possibly being TRBD1 (5 bases). CDR1 DFQATT and CDR2 SNEGSKA come from the germline V gene (reference sequence). The CDR3 has 14 amino acids. Deletions cut 6 bases from V and 2 bases from J, with 14 bases between. The CDR3 region has the DNA TGCAGTGCAAGTCGGGGGTTCGGCAATCAGCCCCAGCATTTT. The encoded protein is CSASRGFGNQPQHF.

The chain is built from TRBV30 and TRBJ2-1; 10 nucleotides line up with TRBD2. Trimming at V came to 4 bases and at J to 4 bases, leaving 7 bases not matched to a gene. The germline CDR1 and CDR2 sequences are GTSNPN and SVGIG (reference sequence). CDR3 length: 15 residues. The DNA for the CDR3 is TGTGCCTGGAAAGCCGGGACTAGCGATTACAATGAGCAGTTCTTC. This translates into CAWKAGTSDYNEQFF.

The J gene is TRBJ1-2, the V gene TRBV11-2; D uncertain. Trimming removed 5 bases at V and 4 bases at J, with 11 bases between. The CDR3 contains 13 residues. Looked up from germline, CDR1 is SGHAT and CDR2 is FQNNGV. The DNA of the CDR3 is TGTGCCAGCAGCGTGACCTTGTTCTATGGCTACACCTTC. It specifies CASSVTLFYGYTF.

The chain carries TRBV11-1 and TRBJ2-1; D possibly corresponds to TRBD2 (6 bases). There are 16 residues in the CDR3. V was shortened by 0 bases and J by 9 bases, with 18 bases between the two germline ends. CDR1 and CDR2 from the germline V gene are SGHAT and FQDESV (reference sequence). The CDR3 protein is CASSLAPGGVPSEQFF. CDR3 DNA sequence: TGTGCCAGCAGCTTAGCGCCTGGCGGGGTCCCCAGTGAGCAGTTCTTC.

This clone was picked up one time. This rearrangement joins TRBV3-1 (or the pseudogene TRBV3-2) to TRBJ2-2; 7 nucleotides line up with TRBD1. Germline lookup yields CDR1 LGHDT and CDR2 YNNKEL (reference sequence). The CDR3 is 14 amino acids. Losses at the gene ends were 5 bases for V and 4 bases for J; bases not matched to a gene: 4. The CDR3 bases are TGTGCCAGCAGCTTCCGGACAGGCACCGGGGAGCTGTTTTTT. It translates to CASSFRTGTGELFF.

The rearrangement joins TRBV10-3 to TRBJ1-6, with D maybe TRBD1 (5 bases). The V gene's germline CDR1 is ENHRY and CDR2 SYGVKD. This CDR3 contains 18 residues. V lost 0 bases and J lost 3, with 15 bases in between. CDR3 DNA: TGTGCCATCAGTGAGTCTGGACACAACGCCGTCTATAATTCACCCCTCCACTTT. It yields the protein CAISESGHNAVYNSPLHF.

The chain has TRBV27 and TRBJ2-1; 13 nucleotides match TRBD2. V lost 5 bases, J lost 8 bases, and 9 bases stayed unmatched. Germline CDR1 and CDR2: MNHEY and SMNVEV (reference sequence). The CDR3 covers 16 residues. The CDR3 DNA is TGTGCCAGCAGTATAGGACTAGCGGGGGCGATGGATGAGCAGTTCTTC. This translates into CASSIGLAGAMDEQFF.

CDR3 DNA: TGTGCCAGCAGCTTAGGACAGGGGGCCGAGGACACCATATATTTT. Translated: CASSLGQGAEDTIYF. V is TRBV7-9 and J is TRBJ1-3; 10 bases agree with TRBD1. V trimming: 1 base; J trimming: 8 bases; junction bases outside the gene matches: 5. Germline values: CDR1 SEHNR, CDR2 FQNEAQ (reference sequence). There are 15 residues in the CDR3.

V gene TRBV3-1 (or the pseudogene TRBV3-2) combines with J gene TRBJ2-3; 8 bases align to TRBD2. V gave up 0 bases and J gave up 4 bases; unmatched junction bases: 0. The germline V gene encodes CDR1 LGHDT and CDR2 YNNKEL (reference sequence). The CDR3 length is 14 residues. CDR3 region: CASSQEAGADTQYF. CDR3 nucleotides: TGTGCCAGCAGCCAAGAAGCGGGAGCAGATACGCAGTATTTT.

This chain connects TRBV28 to TRBJ2-7; 11 nucleotides match TRBD2. Germline CDR1 reads MDHEN; CDR2 reads SYDVKM. The trim removed 7 bases at V and 7 bases at J, leaving 9 bases unmatched. The CDR3 loop spans 14 amino acids. The CDR3 nucleotides are TGTGCCAGCACCGTAGCGGGAGGGCCCCGGGAGCAGTACTTC. Protein product: CASTVAGGPREQYF.

The rearrangement links TRBV2 to TRBJ2-7; TRBD1 agrees at 7 bases. The V gene end was trimmed by 4 bases and the J gene end by 6 bases; junction bases not matched to a gene: 18. This CDR3 comprises 17 residues. In germline, CDR1 is SNHLY, CDR2 FYNNEI. The DNA for the CDR3 is TGTGCCAGCAGTGTTCAGAACAGGGGAACCCCCCGTGGCGAGCAGTACTTC. Residues: CASSVQNRGTPRGEQYF.

The chain links TRBV11-2 to TRBJ2-2, with D hard to call. The length of the CDR3 is 17 residues. Germline V gene sequence: CDR1 SGHAT, CDR2 FQNNGV. Between the trimmed V and J ends, which lost 0 bases and 0 bases, there was a span of 11 bases. CDR3 DNA: TGTGCCAGCAGCTTAGAGACCCTGCTAGCGAACACCGGGGAGCTGTTTTTT. The encoded protein is CASSLETLLANTGELFF.

This clone was detected once. The gene calls are TRBV5-5 and TRBJ2-1; 8 nucleotides agree with TRBD1. From germline, CDR1 is SGHKS and CDR2 YYEKEE (reference sequence). The CDR3 covers 16 residues. Trimming at V came to 1 base and at J to 8 bases, leaving 11 bases not matched to a gene. The CDR3 sequence: CASSLIVGQGAYEQFF. The CDR3 DNA follows: TGTGCCAGCAGCTTGATAGTAGGACAGGGTGCGTATGAGCAGTTCTTC. Supplemented by reference TRBV5-5 and TRBJ2-1, the full variable domain reads DAGVTQSPTHLIKTRGQQVTLRCSPISGHKSVSWYQQVLGQGPQFIFQYYEKEERGRGNFPDRFSARQFPNYSSELNVNALLLGDSALYLCASSLIVGQGAYEQFFGPGTRLTVL.

The chain recombines TRBV10-2 with TRBJ1-2, with D unresolved. This CDR3 has 14 residues. V lost 3 bases and J 1 base, leaving 9 bases between the germline ends. Germline lookup yields CDR1 WSHSY and CDR2 SAAADI. The CDR3 spells CASSEEVFNYGYTF. In DNA form, the CDR3 reads TGCGCCAGCAGTGAAGAAGTTTTTAACTATGGCTACACCTTC.

V usage is TRBV2 and J usage is TRBJ1-6; no firm D call. The germline V and J ends were trimmed by 7 bases and 9 bases, with 10 bases remaining between them. Germline V lookup: CDR1 SNHLY, CDR2 FYNNEI. The length of the CDR3 is 12 residues. The CDR3 protein is CASKTEGSPLHF. In DNA form, the CDR3 reads TGTGCCAGCAAAACGGAGGGTTCACCCCTCCACTTT. Drawing the rest from reference TRBV2 and TRBJ1-6, the complete variable domain is EPEVTQTPSHQVTQMGQEVILRCVPISNHLYFYWYRQILGQKVEFLVSFYNNEISEKSEIFDDQFSVERPDGSNFTLKIRSTKLEDSAMYFCASKTEGSPLHFGNGTRLTVT.

The CDR3: CHTSDTQYF. CDR3 sequence (DNA): TGTCATACTTCGGATACGCAGTATTTT. This chain uses TRBV7-9 with TRBJ2-3, with unresolved D. Per the germline V gene, CDR1 is SEHNR and CDR2 is FQNEAQ (reference sequence). The CDR3 length is 9 residues.

The V call is TRBV28, the J call TRBJ1-2; D not resolved. V lost 3 bases and J 0 bases, leaving 5 bases between the germline ends. The CDR3 contains 13 residues. Germline assignment: CDR1 MDHEN and CDR2 SYDVKM. The DNA of the CDR3 is TGTGCCAGCAGTTTGGGGACTAACTATGGCTACACCTTC. The encoded protein is CASSLGTNYGYTF.

The CDR3, as DNA: TGTGCCAGCAGCGTAGAGGGGACAGGCCCTTTTGAGCAGTACTTC. Translated, it gives CASSVEGTGPFEQYF. The chain combines TRBV9 with TRBJ2-7, with 8 bases that match TRBD1. The V gene end was trimmed by 0 bases and the J gene end by 7 bases; junction bases not matched to a gene: 9. Germline V gene sequence: CDR1 SGDLS, CDR2 YYNGEE. This CDR3 has 15 residues.

J is TRBJ1-5 and V is TRBV4-2, with D perhaps matching TRBD1 (5 bases). The germline CDR1 and CDR2 sequences are LGHNA and YNFKEQ. This CDR3 is built from 16 residues. Trimming removed 0 bases at V and 3 bases at J, with 12 bases between. CDR3 in DNA: TGTGCCAGCAGCCAAGATATCCAGGGCAACAATCAGCCCCAGCATTTT. Protein: CASSQDIQGNNQPQHF.